The subject of this entry is one T cell receptor beta chain. Its specificity is not known. This entry is derived from a study of cytomegalovirus exposure and HLA in healthy donors. The study, taken as a whole, reports: In an earlier analysis, most TCR beta V segments were productive about 87% or about 30% of the time.

These donors counted as nominally healthy when sampled, but unrecorded immune exposures were likely. This PCR relied on a set of 60 Vbeta primers and 13 Jbeta primers. Generated by immunoSEQ multiplex PCR, the TCRdb table keeps only in-frame clones and is missing some. The sample lists roughly 110,000 clones, 75% to 85% occurring once. Unmatched junction bases numbered 6, after V lost 4 bases and J lost 6 bases. CDR3 length equals 16 residues. Germline CDR1 is MGHRA and CDR2 is YSYEKL. The sequence was obtained from a man in his forties or fifties in good health and CMV-seronegative. V is TRBV4-1 and J is TRBJ2-1; TRBD2 agrees at 13 bases. Sequencing used PBMCs. CDR3 amino acids: CASSRGGLAGVNEQFF. In DNA, the CDR3 is TGCGCCAGCAGCCGGGGAGGACTAGCGGGGGTCAATGAGCAGTTCTTC.